The 19 T cell receptor beta chains below all came from one sample that was sequenced in a study of blood T cell repertoires in COVID-19. Clones were read by immunoSEQ multiplex PCR, and TCRdb kept only the in-frame ones, dropping some. The sample includes about 220,000 clones, 75% to 85% of them seen just once. Input material: peripheral blood. The receptors were gathered from a man aged 45 to 65 with active or convalescent COVID-19.

This chain uses TRBV2 with TRBJ1-2; 8 bases align to TRBD1. Germline trimming cut 6 bases from V and 6 bases from J; bases unmatched to any gene: 9. Per the germline V gene, CDR1 is SNHLY and CDR2 is FYNNEI. The CDR3 runs 14 residues. For the CDR3, the DNA is TGTGCCAGCAGCCAGGACAGGGCATGGGATGGCTACACCTTC. Residues: CASSQDRAWDGYTF.

Here the CDR3 DNA reads TGTGCCAGCAGCTTGGTTCCCCAGGGGGCTGAAGCTTTCTTT. Encoded protein: CASSLVPQGAEAFF. The chain has TRBV5-6 and TRBJ1-1, with 7 bases that match TRBD1. V lost 0 bases to trimming and J lost 6 bases; unmatched junction nucleotides: 5. This CDR3 spans 14 amino acids. The germline V gene has CDR1 SGHDT and CDR2 YYEEEE.

This chain uses TRBV5-1 with TRBJ2-5, with D possibly TRBD1 on 6 matching bases. The length of the CDR3 is 13 residues. V lost 4 bases to trimming and J lost 4 bases, with 11 bases between them. Per germline, CDR1 SGHRS and CDR2 YFSETQ. The CDR3 nucleotides are TGCGCCAGCAGCCCACAGGGACGAGAGACCCAGTACTTC. This encodes CASSPQGRETQYF. The whole variable domain, remainder taken from reference TRBV5-1 and TRBJ2-5, is KAGVTQTPRYLIKTRGQQVTLSCSPISGHRSVSWYQQTPGQGLQFLFEYFSETQRNKGNFPGRFSGRQFSNSRSEMNVSTLELGDSALYLCASSPQGRETQYFGPGTRLLVL.

Concerning this clone: In the same sample, other DNA sequences code for this CDR3. The chain links TRBV5-1 to TRBJ2-4, with a weak D call TRBD1 (5 bases). CDR1 SGHRS and CDR2 YFSETQ come from the germline V gene. The CDR3 sequence is 14 residues long. V dropped 0 bases and J dropped 7 bases, with 11 bases sitting between them. The CDR3 bases are TGCGCCAGCAGCTTGGGACAGCCTAGGAACATTCAGTACTTC. Encoded protein: CASSLGQPRNIQYF.

V usage is TRBV27 and J usage is TRBJ2-7; 11 bases map to TRBD1. The CDR3 extends over 13 amino acids. Germline V gives CDR1 MNHEY, CDR2 SMNVEV (reference sequence). Germline trimming cut 4 bases from V and 6 bases from J; bases unmatched to any gene: 2. The CDR3 loop is CASSWTGGGEQYF. DNA for the CDR3: TGTGCCAGCAGTTGGACAGGGGGCGGCGAGCAGTACTTC.

The gene calls are TRBV4-3 and TRBJ2-5; 9 bases match TRBD1. CDR1 LGHNA and CDR2 YSLEER come from the germline V gene. The ends lost 4 bases at V and 4 bases at J; junction bases unmatched: 7. The CDR3 spans 15 residues. CDR3 protein: CASSPVQGAAETQYF. The CDR3 DNA follows: TGCGCCAGCAGCCCGGTACAGGGGGCTGCAGAGACCCAGTACTTC.

The chain is built from TRBV7-9 and TRBJ2-2, with 10 bases fitting TRBD2. Per the germline V gene, CDR1 is SEHNR and CDR2 is FQNEAQ (reference sequence). With 3 bases clipped from V and 2 bases from J, the junction kept 6 bases outside the gene matches. CDR3 length equals 17 residues. The CDR3 DNA sequence: TGTGCCAGCAGCTTCCGGCTAGCGGGGGCCAACACCGGGGAGCTGTTTTTT. Residues: CASSFRLAGANTGELFF.

V usage is TRBV6-2 or TRBV6-3 and J usage is TRBJ1-5, with D uncertain. In germline, CDR1 is MNHEY, CDR2 SVGEGT. The CDR3 spans 16 residues. V was shortened by 6 bases and J by 2 bases, with 17 bases between the two germline ends. CDR3 loop: CASSSLSGDGNQPQHF. CDR3 nucleotide sequence: TGTGCCAGCAGCTCCCTGAGCGGTGACGGCAATCAGCCCCAGCATTTT.

V usage is TRBV20-1 and J usage is TRBJ2-5; no clear D gene. Germline V gene lookup returns CDR1 DFQATT and CDR2 SNEGSKA (reference sequence). The CDR3 runs to 11 residues. Trimming cost V 3 bases and J 5 bases, with 7 bases left between them. DNA of the CDR3: TGCAGTGCTAGCCAGGCGGAGACCCAGTACTTC. It translates to CSASQAETQYF.

The chain employs TRBV7-6 and TRBJ2-1; 15 bases match TRBD2. The ends lost 5 bases at V and 8 bases at J; junction bases unmatched: 4. Per germline, CDR1 SGHVS and CDR2 FNYEAQ. The CDR3 length is 15 residues. The chain's CDR3 is CASSPGLAGGYEQFF. The CDR3 coding sequence is TGTGCCAGCAGCCCCGGACTAGCGGGAGGGTATGAGCAGTTCTTC.

V gene TRBV28 combines with J gene TRBJ2-3, with 10 bases that match TRBD1. With 1 base clipped from V and 10 bases from J, the junction kept 5 bases outside the gene matches. The CDR3 consists of 14 residues. Germline V CDR1 and CDR2: MDHEN, SYDVKM. CDR3 residues: CASSLFPGQGPQYF. As DNA, the CDR3 is TGTGCCAGCAGTTTATTCCCGGGACAGGGGCCGCAGTATTTT.

This clone turned up a few times. The chain links TRBV2 to TRBJ2-5; 7 bases fit TRBD2. J gave up 5 bases and V 2 bases, and 11 bases lay outside the gene matches. Germline lookup yields CDR1 SNHLY and CDR2 FYNNEI. The CDR3 loop spans 16 amino acids. The CDR3 here is CASSERGERRKETQYF. The CDR3 DNA reads TGTGCCAGCAGTGAACGGGGGGAAAGAAGAAAGGAGACCCAGTACTTC.

This clone was counted only a few times. This sequence joins TRBV2 and TRBJ2-5, with TRBD1 matching 7 bases. CDR1 is SNHLY and CDR2 is FYNNEI in the germline V gene. The V segment lost 9 bases and the J segment 2 bases; nucleotides outside the gene matches: 9. CDR3 length equals 14 residues. The CDR3 loop is CASLHRDRQETQYF. CDR3 sequence (DNA): TGTGCCAGTTTGCACCGGGACAGACAAGAGACCCAGTACTTC.

This clone was seen more than once but under ten times. The gene calls are TRBV9 and TRBJ1-3; D is ambiguous. V dropped 3 bases and J dropped 7 bases, with 14 bases sitting between them. This CDR3 is 14 amino acids long. The germline V gene encodes CDR1 SGDLS and CDR2 YYNGEE. CDR3: CASSERPSRNTIYF. CDR3 in DNA: TGTGCCAGCAGCGAGCGGCCCTCCCGTAACACCATATATTTT.

The table lists this clone with a few counts. The chain uses TRBV7-9 and TRBJ2-1; TRBD2 matches 11 bases. V trimming: 3 bases; J trimming: 7 bases; junction bases outside the gene matches: 8. The CDR3 has 16 amino acids. Germline V lookup: CDR1 SEHNR, CDR2 FQNEAQ (reference sequence). CDR3 amino acids: CASSLIAGGKRNEQFF. CDR3 DNA: TGTGCCAGCAGCTTGATAGCGGGAGGGAAGAGGAATGAGCAGTTCTTC.

The CDR3 region is CASSRGLAGGEFSSYNEQFF. The DNA of the CDR3 is TGTGCCAGCAGCAGGGGACTAGCGGGAGGGGAATTTAGCTCCTACAATGAGCAGTTCTTC. The chain combines TRBV7-9 with TRBJ2-1; the match to TRBD2 covers 16 bases. The germline V gene encodes CDR1 SEHNR and CDR2 FQNEAQ (reference sequence). Trimming took 5 bases from V and 0 from J; bases not matched to a gene: 10. The CDR3 length is 20 residues.

The chain uses TRBV2 and TRBJ1-2, with 8 bases identical to TRBD1. The CDR3 covers 13 residues. Germline CDR1 and CDR2: SNHLY and FYNNEI. Trimming removed 7 bases from V and 6 bases from J; junction bases left unmatched: 7. DNA for the CDR3: TGTGCCAGCATTCAGGACAGGGCTCATGGCTACACCTTC. Residues: CASIQDRAHGYTF.

The chain joins TRBV3-1 (or the pseudogene TRBV3-2) to TRBJ2-5; a possible D gene is TRBD2 (6 bases). Germline V gene sequence: CDR1 LGHDT, CDR2 YNNKEL (reference sequence). V was trimmed by 4 bases and J by 5 bases, leaving 17 bases between them. The CDR3 is made up of 15 amino acids. CDR3 protein: CASSPFRTGAETQYF. DNA of the CDR3: TGTGCCAGCAGCCCTTTTCGGACGGGAGCGGAGACCCAGTACTTC.

The chain recombines TRBV15 with TRBJ2-3, with D unclear. Germline assignment: CDR1 LNHNV and CDR2 YYDKDF (reference sequence). This CDR3 region has 14 residues. The V and J ends lost 3 bases and 4 bases respectively, with 11 bases between them. This chain's CDR3 is CATSSKPLADTQYF. DNA of the CDR3: TGTGCCACCAGCAGTAAACCCCTAGCAGATACGCAGTATTTT.